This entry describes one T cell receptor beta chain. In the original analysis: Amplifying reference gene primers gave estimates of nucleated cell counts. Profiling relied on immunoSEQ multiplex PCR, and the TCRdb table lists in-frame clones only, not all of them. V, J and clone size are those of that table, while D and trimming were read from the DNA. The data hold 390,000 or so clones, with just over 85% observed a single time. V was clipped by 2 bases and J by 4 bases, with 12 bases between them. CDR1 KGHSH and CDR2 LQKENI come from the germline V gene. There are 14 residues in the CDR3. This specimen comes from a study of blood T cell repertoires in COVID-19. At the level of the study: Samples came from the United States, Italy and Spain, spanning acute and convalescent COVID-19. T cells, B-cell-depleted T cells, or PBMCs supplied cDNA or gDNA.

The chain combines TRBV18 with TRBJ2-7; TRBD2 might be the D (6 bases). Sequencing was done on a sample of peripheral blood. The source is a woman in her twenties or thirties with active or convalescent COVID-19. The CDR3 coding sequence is TGTGCCAGCTCACCAGACCAGGGAGGTTACGAGCAGTACTTC. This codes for CASSPDQGGYEQYF.